This is a list of T cell receptor beta chains from one sample in a study of blood T cell repertoires in COVID-19. Clones were sequenced by immunoSEQ multiplex PCR, and TCRdb holds only the in-frame ones, with some missing. The table lists about 220,000 clones, 65% to 90% of them singletons, with roughly 8.7% in the top ten. What was sequenced was peripheral blood. These receptors came from a man aged 45 to 65 with active or convalescent COVID-19. Each CDR3 is given with its conserved first and last residue. A D gene is named only where the DNA matches it firmly. The size entry is marked missing in some rows and otherwise reads once, few, many or a size class.

>.|TRBJ1-5|TRBV5-5|TRBD1
CASSSTGTGDNQPQHF
TGTGCCAGCAGCTCCACCGGGACAGGGGATAATCAGCCCCAGCATTTT
>.|TRBJ1-1|TRBV19|.
CASSIPYPRGSMNTEAFF
TGTGCCAGTAGTATCCCCTACCCTCGTGGGAGCATGAACACTGAAGCTTTCTTT
>.|TRBJ1-2|TRBV5-4|TRBD1
CASSLGGQGRHRNYGYTF
TGTGCCAGCAGCTTGGGGGGACAGGGCCGCCATCGTAACTATGGCTACACCTTC
>.|TRBJ1-1|TRBV11-3|TRBD1
CASSVDRDTEAFF
TGTGCCAGCAGCGTGGACAGGGACACTGAAGCTTTCTTT
>.|TRBJ1-4|TRBV5-1|.
CASSLEPSGKLFF
TGCGCCAGCAGCTTGGAGCCGAGCGGAAAACTGTTTTTT
>.|TRBJ1-2|TRBV28|.
CASSFAQNYGYTF
TGTGCCAGCAGTTTTGCACAGAACTATGGCTACACCTTC
>.|TRBJ2-3|TRBV11-2|TRBD2
CASSSLRAASGSRADTQYF
TGTGCCAGCAGCTCACTGCGGGCCGCTAGCGGGAGTCGGGCAGATACGCAGTATTTT
>once|TRBJ1-5|TRBV19|.
CASRDRGTDNQPQHF
TGTGCCAGTAGGGACCGCGGGACGGATAATCAGCCCCAGCATTTT
>few|TRBJ1-1|TRBV10-3|.
CAIRGQSRTEAFF
TGTGCCATCAGGGGGCAGAGTCGGACTGAAGCTTTCTTT
>.|TRBJ2-4|TRBV6-5|.
CASTPPGARGIQYF
TGTGCCAGCACCCCCCCAGGGGCGAGGGGCATTCAGTACTTC
>.|TRBJ2-7|TRBV7-2|TRBD2
CASSPGLDHYEQYF
TGTGCCAGCAGCCCGGGACTAGACCACTACGAGCAGTACTTC
>.|TRBJ2-1|TRBV16|TRBD2
CASLLAGPNEQFF
TGTGCCAGCCTATTAGCGGGGCCGAATGAGCAGTTCTTC
>.|TRBJ1-5|TRBV7-9|.
CASSLGSRGNQPQHF
TGTGCCAGCAGCTTAGGGAGCAGGGGCAATCAGCCCCAGCATTTT
>.|TRBJ2-1|TRBV6-5|.
CASSPGTYNEQFF
TGTGCCAGCAGTCCCGGGACTTACAATGAGCAGTTCTTC
>.|TRBJ2-5|TRBV5-4|TRBD2
CASSSRGKGETQYF
TGTGCCAGCAGCTCGCGGGGGAAGGGAGAGACCCAGTACTTC
>.|TRBJ2-1|TRBV7-9|.
CASSLRGDYNEQFF
TGTGCCAGCAGCTTGCGCGGTGACTACAATGAGCAGTTCTTC
>.|TRBJ2-1|TRBV4-1|.
CASSRGWDNEQFF
TGCGCCAGCAGCCGGGGCTGGGACAATGAGCAGTTCTTC
>few|TRBJ2-1|TRBV4-1|.
CASSQGVAVGYNEQFF
TGCGCCAGCAGCCAAGGGGTAGCGGTTGGCTACAATGAGCAGTTCTTC
>.|TRBJ2-3|TRBV12-1|.
CASSSLSGSEGTDTQYF
TGTGCCAGCAGCTCGCTTAGCGGGAGTGAGGGCACAGATACGCAGTATTTT
>few|TRBJ1-1|TRBV18|TRBD1
CASSPTGFTEAFF
TGTGCCAGCTCACCGACAGGGTTCACTGAAGCTTTCTTT
>.|TRBJ2-2|TRBV11-3|.
CASSLDHGELFF
TGTGCCAGCAGCTTAGATCACGGGGAGCTGTTTTTT
>.|TRBJ2-1|TRBV11-3|TRBD1
CASSLRKGALAYNEQFF
TGTGCCAGCAGCTTGAGAAAGGGGGCATTGGCCTACAATGAGCAGTTCTTC
>.|TRBJ2-5|TRBV5-4|TRBD2
CASSLGGLAGGIETQYF
TGTGCCAGCAGCTTGGGGGGACTAGCGGGAGGGATAGAGACCCAGTACTTC
>.|TRBJ1-2|TRBV28|.
CASSLAQVNYGYTF
TGTGCCAGCAGTTTAGCCCAGGTGAACTATGGCTACACCTTC
>.|TRBJ2-7|TRBV18|.
CASSPVGEQYF
TGTGCCAGCTCACCCGTCGGCGAGCAGTACTTC
>once|TRBJ1-1|TRBV28|.
CASSLWGQMNTEAFF
TGTGCCAGCAGTTTATGGGGGCAGATGAACACTGAAGCTTTCTTT
>.|TRBJ2-3|TRBV2|.
CASKDVRSSTDTQYF
TGTGCCAGCAAAGATGTGCGGTCTAGCACAGATACGCAGTATTTT
>.|TRBJ2-3|TRBV19|.
CASWGLNTDTQYF
TGTGCCAGTTGGGGACTTAACACAGATACGCAGTATTTT
>.|TRBJ2-7|TRBV3-1/TRBV3-2|.
CASSQHSAEQYF
TGTGCCAGCAGCCAGCACAGTGCCGAGCAGTACTTC
>.|TRBJ1-2|TRBV4-2|.
CASSPLQGINYGYTF
TGTGCCAGCAGCCCACTCCAGGGAATTAACTATGGCTACACCTTC